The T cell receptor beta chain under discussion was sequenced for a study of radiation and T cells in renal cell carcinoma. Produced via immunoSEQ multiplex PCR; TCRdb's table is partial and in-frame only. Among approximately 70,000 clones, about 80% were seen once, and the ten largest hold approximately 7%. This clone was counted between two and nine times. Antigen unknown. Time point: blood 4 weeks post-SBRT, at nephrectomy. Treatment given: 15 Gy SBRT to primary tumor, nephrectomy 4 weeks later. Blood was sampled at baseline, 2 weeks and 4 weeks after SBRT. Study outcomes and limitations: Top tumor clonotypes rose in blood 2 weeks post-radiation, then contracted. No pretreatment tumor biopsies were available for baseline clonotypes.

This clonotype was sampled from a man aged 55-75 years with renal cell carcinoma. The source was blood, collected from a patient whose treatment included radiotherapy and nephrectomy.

CDR3 sequence reads: CASSERADGYTF. CDR3 in DNA: TGTGCCAGCAGTGAAAGGGCAGATGGCTACACCTTC. This chain joins TRBV6-1 and TRBJ1-2; no clear D. Trimming took off 2 bases at V and 6 bases at J, with 7 bases between the two ends. Germline CDR1 reads MNHNS; CDR2 reads SASEGT. This CDR3 is 12 amino acids long.